These 10 T cell receptor beta chains were sequenced from one sample in a study of graft-versus-host responses after intestinal transplantation. Using immunoSEQ multiplex PCR, the repertoire was profiled, and TCRdb retains in-frame clones only, with some absent. The sample shows 9,500 or so clones, nearly 95% of them seen only once. Material: PBMCs, obtained 41 days after intestinal transplantation. Receptor source: a human patient who received an intestinal transplant, so some T cells may come from the graft donor.

The rearrangement joins TRBV15 to TRBJ1-2; D unclear. The CDR3 contains 17 residues. V shed 5 bases and J shed 4 bases, with 23 bases lying between them. Germline loops: CDR1 LNHNV, CDR2 YYDKDF (reference sequence). Here the CDR3 DNA reads TGTGCCACCAGCGGTGGAGAAGGGTGTGGAAAGACCTATGGCTACACCTTC. This codes for CATSGGEGCGKTYGYTF.

This clone was detected only a few times. The chain couples TRBV5-1 to TRBJ1-2; 7 bases are a match to TRBD1. The CDR3 is made up of 15 amino acids. Germline V gene sequence: CDR1 SGHRS, CDR2 YFSETQ. The trim removed 0 bases at V and 8 bases at J, leaving 10 bases unmatched. This CDR3 reads CASSLASGGEEGYTF. The CDR3 bases are TGCGCCAGCAGCTTGGCGTCAGGGGGGGAAGAGGGCTACACCTTC.

The rearrangement links TRBV15 to TRBJ2-3; D may be TRBD2 (5 bases). The CDR3 loop spans 13 amino acids. CDR1 is LNHNV, CDR2 YYDKDF, per germline (reference sequence). Trimming left V 1 base short and J 5 bases short, with 7 bases between. The CDR3: CATSRVAGDTQYF. The CDR3 DNA follows: TGTGCCACCAGCAGAGTGGCGGGAGATACGCAGTATTTT.

The V and J genes are TRBV5-6 and TRBJ1-5; D remains ambiguous. Trimming pared 3 bases from V and 7 bases from J, leaving 11 bases between. This CDR3 spans 13 amino acids. Germline CDR1 is SGHDT and CDR2 is YYEEEE. The CDR3 spells CASSYGTGQPQHF. In DNA, the CDR3 is TGTGCCAGCAGCTATGGAACGGGGCAGCCCCAGCATTTT.

This clone was recorded once. The rearrangement uses TRBV9 and TRBJ2-1; D tentatively fits TRBD1 or TRBD2 (5 bases each). This CDR3 is 14 amino acids long. V was pared by 3 bases and J by 4 bases, with 11 bases between. CDR1 and CDR2 (germline): SGDLS, YYNGEE. CDR3 residues: CASSETGRYNEQFF. CDR3 nucleotides: TGTGCCAGCAGCGAGACGGGGCGATACAATGAGCAGTTCTTC.

This clone is a singleton in its sample. The J gene is TRBJ2-6, the V gene TRBV4-1; no definite D call. Germline V gene sequence: CDR1 MGHRA, CDR2 YSYEKL. This CDR3 spans 16 amino acids. V was cut by 4 bases and J by 2 bases, with 12 bases left in between. In DNA, the CDR3 is TGCGCCAGCAGCCTCTTACTAACTACTGGGGCCAACGTCCTGACTTTC. This sequence encodes CASSLLLTTGANVLTF.

The genes are TRBV10-3 and TRBJ1-2; 8 nucleotides match TRBD1. V trimming: 3 bases; J trimming: 7 bases; junction bases outside the gene matches: 13. This CDR3 comprises 16 residues. CDR1 ENHRY and CDR2 SYGVKD come from the germline V gene. The CDR3 DNA follows: TGTGCCATCAGTGACCAGAGGACAGGGTTCTCTGCTGGCTACACCTTC. As protein: CAISDQRTGFSAGYTF.

V and J are TRBV27 and TRBJ2-7, with 9 bases fitting TRBD1. The CDR3 covers 15 residues. V shed 5 bases, J shed 3 bases, and the junction held 8 bases outside the gene matches. Germline V gene lookup returns CDR1 MNHEY and CDR2 SMNVEV (reference sequence). Here the CDR3 reads CASSPRGTGNYEQYF. The CDR3 nucleotides are TGTGCCAGCAGTCCTCGCGGGACAGGGAACTACGAGCAGTACTTC.

In its sample, this clone was seen once. The chain joins TRBV28 to TRBJ2-1; 8 bases are shared with TRBD2. The CDR3 length is 15 residues. Germline loops: CDR1 MDHEN, CDR2 SYDVKM. The V gene end was trimmed by 5 bases and the J gene end by 5 bases; junction bases not matched to a gene: 8. CDR3 sequence: CASSITSGDHNEQFF. In nucleotides, the CDR3 is TGTGCCAGCAGTATCACTAGCGGAGACCACAATGAGCAGTTCTTC.

In regard to this clone: At one end the junction does not follow the germline gene, possibly because of a read error. This chain joins TRBV7-7 and TRBJ2-5, with D perhaps given as TRBD1 or TRBD2 (5 bases each). CDR1 is SSHAT and CDR2 is FNYEAQ in the germline V gene (reference sequence). This CDR3 is built from 16 residues. The CDR3 spells CASSRTQGGGQETQYF. The CDR3 DNA reads TGTGCTAGCAGCCGGACGCAGGGTGGGGGCCAAGAGACCCAGTACTTC.